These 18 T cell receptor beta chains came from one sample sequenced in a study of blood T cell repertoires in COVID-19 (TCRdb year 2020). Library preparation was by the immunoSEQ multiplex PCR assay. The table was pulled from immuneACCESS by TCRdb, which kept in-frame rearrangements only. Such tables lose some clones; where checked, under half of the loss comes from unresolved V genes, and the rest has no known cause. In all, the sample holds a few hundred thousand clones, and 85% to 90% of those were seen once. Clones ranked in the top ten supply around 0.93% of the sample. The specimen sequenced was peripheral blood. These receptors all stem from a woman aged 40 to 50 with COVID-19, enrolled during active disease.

The CDR3 is CASSLGDRGRAGANVLTF. In DNA, the CDR3 is TGTGCCAGCAGCCTAGGTGACAGGGGGCGAGCTGGGGCCAACGTCCTGACTTTC. V gene TRBV11-3 combines with J gene TRBJ2-6, with 10 bases fitting TRBD1. The germline gives CDR1 SGHNT, CDR2 YENEEA. This CDR3 region has 18 residues. The V gene end was trimmed by 5 bases and the J gene end by 2 bases; junction bases not matched to a gene: 9.

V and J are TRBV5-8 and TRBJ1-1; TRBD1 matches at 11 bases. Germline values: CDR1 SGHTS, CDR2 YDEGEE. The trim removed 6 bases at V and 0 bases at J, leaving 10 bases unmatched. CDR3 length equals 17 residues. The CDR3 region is CASTISWTGGMNTEAFF. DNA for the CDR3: TGTGCCAGCACTATATCCTGGACAGGGGGCATGAACACTGAAGCTTTCTTT.

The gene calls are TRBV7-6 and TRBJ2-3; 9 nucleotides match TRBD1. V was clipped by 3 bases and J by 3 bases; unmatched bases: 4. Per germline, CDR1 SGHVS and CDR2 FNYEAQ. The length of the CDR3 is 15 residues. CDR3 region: CASSFTGGRTDTQYF. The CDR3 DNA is TGTGCCAGCAGCTTCACAGGGGGCAGGACAGATACGCAGTATTTT.

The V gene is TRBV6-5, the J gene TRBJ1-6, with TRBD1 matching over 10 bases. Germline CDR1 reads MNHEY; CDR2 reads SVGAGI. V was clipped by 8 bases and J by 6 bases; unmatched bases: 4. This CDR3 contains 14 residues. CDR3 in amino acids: CASERTGGNSPLHF. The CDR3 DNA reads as TGTGCCAGCGAAAGGACAGGGGGTAATTCACCCCTCCACTTT.

For the CDR3, the DNA is TGTGCCAGCAGAAAGTTCAGGGAAAACACTGAAGCTTTCTTT. Translated, it gives CASRKFRENTEAFF. This chain connects TRBV27 to TRBJ1-1; TRBD1 is a possible D gene (5 bases). The V end lost 6 bases, the J end lost 2 bases, and 13 bases lay between the germline ends. Germline CDR1 and CDR2: MNHEY and SMNVEV (reference sequence). This CDR3 is 14 amino acids long.

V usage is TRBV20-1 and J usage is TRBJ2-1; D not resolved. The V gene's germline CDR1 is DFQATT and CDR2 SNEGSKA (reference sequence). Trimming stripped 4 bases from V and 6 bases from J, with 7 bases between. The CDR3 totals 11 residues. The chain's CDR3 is CSATVINEQFF. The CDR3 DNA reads TGCAGTGCTACTGTAATCAATGAGCAGTTCTTC.

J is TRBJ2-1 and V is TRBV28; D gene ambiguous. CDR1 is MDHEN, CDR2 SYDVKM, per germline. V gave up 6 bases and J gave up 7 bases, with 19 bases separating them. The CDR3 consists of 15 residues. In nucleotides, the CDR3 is TGTGCCAGCAGCCCGCGGTCGCTCGGTGTTAATGAGCAGTTCTTC. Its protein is CASSPRSLGVNEQFF.

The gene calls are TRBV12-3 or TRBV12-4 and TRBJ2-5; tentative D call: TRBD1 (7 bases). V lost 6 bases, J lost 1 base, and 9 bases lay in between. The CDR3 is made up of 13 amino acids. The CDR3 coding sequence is TGTGCCAGCAGCAGGGGGGCCCAAGAGACCCAGTACTTC. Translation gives CASSRGAQETQYF.

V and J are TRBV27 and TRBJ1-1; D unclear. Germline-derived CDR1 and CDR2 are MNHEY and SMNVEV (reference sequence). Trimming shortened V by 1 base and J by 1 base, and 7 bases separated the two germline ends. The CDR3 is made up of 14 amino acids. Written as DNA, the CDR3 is TGTGCCAGCAGTTTATGGGCGGGGAACACTGAAGCTTTCTTT. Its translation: CASSLWAGNTEAFF.

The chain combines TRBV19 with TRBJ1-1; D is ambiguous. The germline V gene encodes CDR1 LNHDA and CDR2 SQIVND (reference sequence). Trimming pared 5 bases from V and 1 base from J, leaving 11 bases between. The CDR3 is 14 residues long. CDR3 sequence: CASSVDTPNTEAFF. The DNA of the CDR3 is TGTGCCAGTAGTGTCGACACACCGAACACTGAAGCTTTCTTT. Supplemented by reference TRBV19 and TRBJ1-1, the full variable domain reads DGGITQSPKYLFRKEGQNVTLSCEQNLNHDAMYWYRQDPGQGLRLIYYSQIVNDFQKGDIAEGYSVSREKKESFPLTVTSAQKNPTAFYLCASSVDTPNTEAFFGQGTRLTVV.

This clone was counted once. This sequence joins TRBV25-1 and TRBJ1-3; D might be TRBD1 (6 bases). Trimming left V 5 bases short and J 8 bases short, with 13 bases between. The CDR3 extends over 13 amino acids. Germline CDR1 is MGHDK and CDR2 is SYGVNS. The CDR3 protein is CASSTPTGHTIYF. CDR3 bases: TGTGCCAGCAGTACCCCGACAGGCCACACCATATATTTT. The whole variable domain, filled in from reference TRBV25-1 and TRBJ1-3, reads EADIYQTPRYLVIGTGKKITLECSQTMGHDKMYWYQQDPGMELHLIHYSYGVNSTEKGDLSSESTVSRIRTEHFPLTLESARPSHTSQYLCASSTPTGHTIYFGEGSWLTVV.

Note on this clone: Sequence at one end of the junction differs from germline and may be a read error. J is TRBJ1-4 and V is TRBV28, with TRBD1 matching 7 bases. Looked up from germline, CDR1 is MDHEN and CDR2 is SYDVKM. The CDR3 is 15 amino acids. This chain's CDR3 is CASSATGAVNQKLFF. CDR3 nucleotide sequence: TGTGCCAGCAGTGCCACAGGGGCGGTTAATCAAAAACTGTTTTTT.

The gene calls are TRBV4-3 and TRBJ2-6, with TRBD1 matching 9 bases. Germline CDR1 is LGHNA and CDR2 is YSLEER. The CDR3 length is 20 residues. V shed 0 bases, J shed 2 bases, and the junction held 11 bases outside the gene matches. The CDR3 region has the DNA TGCGCCAGCAGCCAAGAACTTTCCGGGACAGGGCTCGCTGGGGCCAACGTCCTGACTTTC. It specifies CASSQELSGTGLAGANVLTF.

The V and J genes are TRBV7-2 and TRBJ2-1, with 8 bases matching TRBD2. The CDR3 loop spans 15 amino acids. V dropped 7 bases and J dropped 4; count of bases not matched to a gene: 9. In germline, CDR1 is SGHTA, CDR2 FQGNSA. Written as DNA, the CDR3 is TGTGCCAGCACCCTCCTTGCGGGGGGTTACAATGAGCAGTTCTTC. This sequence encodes CASTLLAGGYNEQFF.

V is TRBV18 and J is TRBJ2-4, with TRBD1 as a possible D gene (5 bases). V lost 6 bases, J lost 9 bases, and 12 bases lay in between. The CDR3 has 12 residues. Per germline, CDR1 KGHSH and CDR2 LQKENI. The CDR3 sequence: CASSLRGSIQYF. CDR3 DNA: TGTGCCAGCTCCCTAAGGGGCAGCATTCAGTACTTC.

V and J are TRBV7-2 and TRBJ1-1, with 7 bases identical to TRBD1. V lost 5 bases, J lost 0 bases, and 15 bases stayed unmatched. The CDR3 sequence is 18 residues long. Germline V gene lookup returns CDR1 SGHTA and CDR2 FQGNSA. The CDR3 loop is CASSLEGTVWGMNTEAFF. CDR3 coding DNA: TGTGCCAGCAGCCTCGAGGGGACAGTGTGGGGGATGAACACTGAAGCTTTCTTT.

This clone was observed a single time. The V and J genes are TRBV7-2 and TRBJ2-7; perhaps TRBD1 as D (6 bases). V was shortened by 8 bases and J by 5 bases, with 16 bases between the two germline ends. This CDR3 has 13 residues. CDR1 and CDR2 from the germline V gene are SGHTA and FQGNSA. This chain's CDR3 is CASCSADSDEQYF. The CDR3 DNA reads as TGTGCCAGCTGCTCGGCGGACAGTGACGAGCAGTACTTC.

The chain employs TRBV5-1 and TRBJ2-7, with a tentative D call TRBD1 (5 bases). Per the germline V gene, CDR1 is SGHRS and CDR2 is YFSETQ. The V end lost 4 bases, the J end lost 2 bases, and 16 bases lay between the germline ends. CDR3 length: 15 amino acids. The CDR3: CASSPTGLSPYEQYF. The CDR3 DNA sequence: TGCGCCAGCAGCCCAACAGGTCTTTCGCCCTACGAGCAGTACTTC. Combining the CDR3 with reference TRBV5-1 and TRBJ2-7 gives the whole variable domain KAGVTQTPRYLIKTRGQQVTLSCSPISGHRSVSWYQQTPGQGLQFLFEYFSETQRNKGNFPGRFSGRQFSNSRSEMNVSTLELGDSALYLCASSPTGLSPYEQYFGPGTRLTVT.